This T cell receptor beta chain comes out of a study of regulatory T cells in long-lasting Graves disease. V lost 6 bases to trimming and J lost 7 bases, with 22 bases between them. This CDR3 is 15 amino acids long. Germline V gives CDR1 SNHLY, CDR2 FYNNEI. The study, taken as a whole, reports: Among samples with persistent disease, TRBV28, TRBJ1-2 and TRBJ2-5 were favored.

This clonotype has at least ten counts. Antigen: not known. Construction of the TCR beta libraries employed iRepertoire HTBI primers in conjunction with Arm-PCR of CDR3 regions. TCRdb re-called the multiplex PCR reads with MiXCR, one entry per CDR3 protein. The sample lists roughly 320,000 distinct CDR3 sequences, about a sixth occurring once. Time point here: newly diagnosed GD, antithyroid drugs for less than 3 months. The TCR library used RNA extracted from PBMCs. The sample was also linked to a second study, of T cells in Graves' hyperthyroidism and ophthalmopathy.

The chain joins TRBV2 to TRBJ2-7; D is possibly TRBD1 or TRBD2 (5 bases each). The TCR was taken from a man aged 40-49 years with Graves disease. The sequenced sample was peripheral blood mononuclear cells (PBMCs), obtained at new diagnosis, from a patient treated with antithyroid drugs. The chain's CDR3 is CASRGFGAEAGEQYF. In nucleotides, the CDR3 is TGTGCCAGCAGGGGGTTCGGGGCGGAGGCCGGGGAGCAGTACTTC. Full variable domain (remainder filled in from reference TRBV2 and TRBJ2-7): EPEVTQTPSHQVTQMGQEVILRCVPISNHLYFYWYRQILGQKVEFLVSFYNNEISEKSEIFDDQFSVERPDGSNFTLKIRSTKLEDSAMYFCASRGFGAEAGEQYFGPGTRLTVT.